The rows below give T cell receptor beta chains drawn from one sample of a study of regulatory T cells in long-lasting Graves disease. Via MiXCR, TCRdb re-called the multiplex PCR reads, giving one row per CDR3 protein. The sample comprises around 400,000 distinct CDR3 sequences, about 16% of which are singletons, and about a fifth rests with the top ten. Sequenced here: peripheral blood mononuclear cells (PBMCs), sampled at new diagnosis, from a patient treated with antithyroid drugs. All receptors come from a female donor with Graves disease. The CDR3 runs from the conserved cysteine through the conserved F or W. D genes are given only for firm matches. Rows may omit the clone size; those that give it use once, few, many or a size class.

many | TRBJ1-1 | 14 | . | TRBV5-1 | CASSLDTGRPKAFF | TGCGCCAGCAGCTTGGATACAGGGCGTCCTAAAGCTTTCTTT
. | TRBJ1-5 | 17 | . | TRBV15 | CATSREVAAGVNQPQHF | TGTGCCACCAGCAGAGAAGTAGCCGCAGGGGTCAATCAGCCCCAGCATTTT
. | TRBJ2-7 | 17 | TRBD1 | TRBV7-7 | CASSVRYRDRDPYEQYF | TGTGCTAGCAGCGTACGTTACCGGGACAGGGATCCCTACGAGCAGTACTTC
many | TRBJ2-1 | 16 | . | TRBV12-5 | CASRLDGLGSYNEQFF | TGTGCTAGTCGTCTAGATGGGTTGGGTTCCTACAATGAGCAGTTCTTC
many | TRBJ2-1 | 13 | . | TRBV6-5 | CASSYPPYNEQFF | TGTGCCAGCAGTTATCCTCCGTACAATGAGCAGTTCTTC
many | TRBJ1-2 | 14 | TRBD1 | TRBV7-2 | CASSLSMGQYGYTF | TGTGCCAGCAGCTTAAGTATGGGACAGTATGGCTACACCTTC
many | TRBJ2-6 | 15 | . | TRBV5-6 | CASSSWSSGANVLTF | TGTGCCAGCAGCTCCTGGTCTTCTGGGGCCAACGTCCTGACTTTC
. | TRBJ2-3 | 17 | TRBD1 | TRBV11-2 | CASSPFPRGRRSFNTYF | TGTGCCAGCAGCCCCTTTCCGAGGGGGCGACGAAGCTTTAATACGTATTTT
few | TRBJ1-6 | 13 | . | TRBV4-3 | CASSQEFGSPLHF | TGCGCCAGCAGCCAAGAGTTCGGGTCACCCCTCCACTTT
. | TRBJ1-3 | 14 | . | TRBV29-1 | CSVEEAGAGNTIYF | TGCAGCGTTGAAGAAGCAGGGGCGGGAAACACCATATATTTT
many | TRBJ1-5 | 15 | . | TRBV20-1 | CSARPTGPSNQPQHF | TGCAGTGCTAGACCGACCGGGCCTAGCAATCAGCCCCAGCATTTT
. | TRBJ2-3 | 16 | . | TRBV6-1 | CASRTAGAGITDTQYF | TGTGCCAGCAGGACGGCCGGGGCTGGAATCACAGATACGCAGTATTTT
. | TRBJ2-1 | 14 | TRBD2 | TRBV25-1 | CASREAGGRNEQFF | TGTGCCAGCAGAGAAGCGGGGGGACGTAATGAGCAGTTCTTC
few | TRBJ1-2 | 12 | TRBD1 | TRBV19 | CASNQGADGYTF | TGTGCCAGTAACCAGGGGGCCGACGGCTACACCTTC
. | TRBJ2-1 | 17 | . | TRBV12-3/TRBV12-4 | CASNAPYMGRSYNEQFF | TGTGCCAGCAACGCCCCTTATATGGGAAGATCCTACAATGAGCAGTTCTTC
many | TRBJ2-7 | 14 | TRBD1 | TRBV29-1 | CSVEAAGGQDEQYF | TGCAGCGTTGAAGCGGCAGGGGGCCAGGACGAGCAGTACTTC
. | TRBJ2-1 | 15 | TRBD2 | TRBV18 | CASSPQTSGSGEQFF | TGTGCCAGCTCACCACAGACTAGCGGGAGCGGTGAGCAGTTCTTC
many | TRBJ2-7 | 13 | . | TRBV20-1 | CSARPQGYYEQYF | TGCAGTGCTAGACCCCAGGGATACTACGAGCAGTACTTC
. | TRBJ1-6 | 14 | . | TRBV15 | CATSRDRYRQPLHF | TGTGCCACCAGCAGAGATCGATACCGTCAACCCCTCCACTTT
. | TRBJ2-7 | 16 | TRBD2 | TRBV11-2 | CASTQGASGSGYEQYF | TGTGCCAGCACCCAAGGGGCTAGCGGGAGTGGTTACGAGCAGTACTTC
many | TRBJ2-1 | 14 | . | TRBV3-1 | CASSQERVSWEQFF | TGTGCCAGCAGCCAAGAGAGAGTATCCTGGGAGCAGTTCTTC
many | TRBJ2-2 | 14 | TRBD1 | TRBV3-1 | CASSQGQGTGELFF | TGTGCCAGCAGCCAAGGACAGGGCACCGGGGAGCTGTTTTTT
few | TRBJ2-2 | 14 | . | TRBV9 | CASRKDPNTGELFF | TGTGCCAGCAGAAAGGACCCGAACACCGGGGAGCTGTTTTTT
many | TRBJ2-2 | 16 | TRBD2 | TRBV12-3/TRBV12-4 | CASSLGAGGLTGELFF | TGTGCCAGCAGTTTAGGAGCGGGGGGGCTCACCGGGGAGCTGTTTTTT
. | TRBJ1-6 | 14 | . | TRBV9 | CASSVEGENSPLHF | TGTGCCAGCAGCGTAGAAGGGGAAAATTCACCCCTCCACTTT
many | TRBJ1-1 | 16 | . | TRBV5-1 | CASSLMGGNSNTEAFF | TGCGCCAGCAGCTTGATGGGGGGGAACTCGAACACTGAAGCTTTCTTT
many | TRBJ2-6 | 15 | TRBD1 | TRBV7-2 | CASSLSPGQHNVLTF | TGTGCCAGCAGCTTATCACCGGGACAGCACAACGTCCTGACTTTC
many | TRBJ2-3 | 15 | . | TRBV29-1 | CSVEGTASPPDTQYF | TGCAGCGTTGAAGGGACCGCGAGCCCCCCAGATACGCAGTATTTT
many | TRBJ1-1 | 14 | TRBD1 | TRBV27 | CASRQGAMNTEAFF | TGTGCCAGCAGACAGGGGGCGATGAACACTGAAGCTTTCTTT
many | TRBJ2-3 | 15 | TRBD2 | TRBV7-9 | CASSALAGAADTQYF | TGTGCCAGCAGCGCGCTAGCGGGAGCCGCAGATACGCAGTATTTT
many | TRBJ1-3 | 17 | TRBD1 | TRBV6-1 | CASSPTTGTGSGNTIYF | TGTGCCAGCAGTCCCACCACCGGGACAGGGAGTGGAAACACCATATATTTT
few | TRBJ1-5 | 13 | . | TRBV19 | CASSAGLGQPQHF | TGTGCCAGTAGTGCAGGCTTGGGGCAGCCCCAGCATTTT
many | TRBJ1-1 | 16 | TRBD1 | TRBV28 | CASSTLGTGGYTEAFF | TGTGCCAGCAGTACTCTCGGGACAGGGGGCTACACTGAAGCTTTCTTT
many | TRBJ1-2 | 15 | TRBD1 | TRBV19 | CASGLWGRGTYGYTF | TGTGCCAGTGGATTATGGGGCAGGGGGACCTATGGCTACACCTTC
. | TRBJ2-2 | 13 | . | TRBV7-3 | CASSLTTGGELFF | TGTGCCAGCAGCCTCACCACGGGCGGGGAGCTGTTTTTT
many | TRBJ2-1 | 13 | . | TRBV6-2/TRBV6-3 | CASRPRVHNEQFF | TGTGCCAGCAGACCCAGGGTTCACAATGAGCAGTTCTTC
many | TRBJ1-1 | 18 | . | TRBV28 | CASSRFYPIRGLNTEAFF | TGTGCCAGCAGCCGTTTTTACCCAATTCGAGGGCTGAACACTGAAGCTTTCTTT
many | TRBJ2-7 | 15 | TRBD1 | TRBV5-1 | CASSPHGRGSDEQYF | TGCGCCAGCAGCCCGCACGGCAGGGGGTCAGACGAGCAGTACTTC
many | TRBJ1-5 | 14 | . | TRBV2 | CASSGDGANQPQHF | TGTGCCAGCAGTGGGGACGGGGCCAATCAGCCCCAGCATTTT
many | TRBJ2-2 | 16 | TRBD1 | TRBV3-1 | CASSLRGTGEGAELFF | TGTGCCAGCAGCCTACGAGGGACAGGGGAGGGCGCGGAGCTGTTTTTT
many | TRBJ1-2 | 14 | TRBD1 | TRBV28 | CASHQGAFWSGYTF | TGTGCCAGCCACCAGGGGGCCTTCTGGAGCGGCTACACCTTC
many | TRBJ1-2 | 13 | . | TRBV7-9 | CASSYYRVNGYTF | TGTGCCAGCAGCTATTACAGGGTTAATGGCTACACCTTC
many | TRBJ2-1 | 17 | TRBD2 | TRBV6-1 | CASSPIPAGETYNEQFF | TGTGCCAGCAGCCCCATCCCAGCGGGGGAAACCTACAATGAGCAGTTCTTC
. | TRBJ1-2 | 16 | . | TRBV10-3 | CAISESRDSFNYGYTF | TGTGCCATCAGTGAGTCCAGAGACAGCTTTAACTATGGCTACACCTTC
few | TRBJ1-1 | 15 | TRBD1 | TRBV12-3/TRBV12-4 | CASSVQGRMNTEAFF | TGTGCCAGCAGCGTACAGGGGCGGATGAACACTGAAGCTTTCTTT
many | TRBJ1-4 | 16 | . | TRBV3-1 | CASSHLSFGTSEKLFF | TGTGCCAGCAGCCACCTATCGTTCGGGACGAGTGAAAAACTGTTTTTT
few | TRBJ1-1 | 17 | . | TRBV5-4 | CASSLSSSSLMNTEAFF | TGTGCCAGCAGCTTGTCTAGCAGCTCCCTCATGAACACTGAAGCTTTCTTT
few | TRBJ2-3 | 15 | . | TRBV9 | CASSPPPGFADTQYF | TGTGCCAGCAGCCCACCACCCGGTTTCGCAGATACGCAGTATTTT
. | TRBJ2-7 | 13 | . | TRBV9 | CASSLHRDTEQYF | TGTGCCAGCAGTCTCCACAGGGATACCGAGCAGTACTTC
few | TRBJ2-7 | 17 | TRBD2 | TRBV7-2 | CASSLVWTSGNTYEQYF | TGTGCCAGCAGCTTAGTCTGGACTAGCGGAAATACTTACGAGCAGTACTTC
few | TRBJ1-6 | 15 | . | TRBV11-1 | CASSQASRSNSPLHF | TGTGCCAGCAGCCAAGCTTCACGGTCCAATTCACCCCTCCACTTT
many | TRBJ1-4 | 15 | . | TRBV6-2/TRBV6-3 | CASSYSGGANEKLFF | TGTGCCAGCAGTTACTCTGGAGGTGCTAATGAAAAACTGTTTTTT
many | TRBJ1-4 | 15 | . | TRBV3-1 | CASSRGRQENEKLFF | TGTGCCAGCAGCCGTGGCAGACAGGAGAATGAAAAACTGTTTTTT
many | TRBJ1-5 | 15 | . | TRBV24-1 | CATSEAQASNQPQHF | TGTGCCACCAGTGAAGCACAAGCGAGCAATCAGCCCCAGCATTTT
few | TRBJ1-1 | 13 | . | TRBV15 | CATSSGAWAEAFF | TGTGCCACCAGCAGCGGGGCGTGGGCTGAAGCTTTCTTT